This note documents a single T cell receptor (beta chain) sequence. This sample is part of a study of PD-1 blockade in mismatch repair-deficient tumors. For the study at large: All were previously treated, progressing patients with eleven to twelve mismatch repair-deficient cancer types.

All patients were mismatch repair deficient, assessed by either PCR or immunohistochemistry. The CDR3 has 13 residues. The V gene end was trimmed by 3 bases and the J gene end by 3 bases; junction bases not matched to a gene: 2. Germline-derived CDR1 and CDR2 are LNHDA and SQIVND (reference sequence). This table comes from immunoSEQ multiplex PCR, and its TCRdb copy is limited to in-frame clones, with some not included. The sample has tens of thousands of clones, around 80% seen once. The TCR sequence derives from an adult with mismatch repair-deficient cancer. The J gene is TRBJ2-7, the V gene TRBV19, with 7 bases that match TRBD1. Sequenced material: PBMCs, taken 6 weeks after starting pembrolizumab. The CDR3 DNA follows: TGTGCCAGTAGTATCAACAGGGGCTACGAGCAGTACTTC. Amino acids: CASSINRGYEQYF.